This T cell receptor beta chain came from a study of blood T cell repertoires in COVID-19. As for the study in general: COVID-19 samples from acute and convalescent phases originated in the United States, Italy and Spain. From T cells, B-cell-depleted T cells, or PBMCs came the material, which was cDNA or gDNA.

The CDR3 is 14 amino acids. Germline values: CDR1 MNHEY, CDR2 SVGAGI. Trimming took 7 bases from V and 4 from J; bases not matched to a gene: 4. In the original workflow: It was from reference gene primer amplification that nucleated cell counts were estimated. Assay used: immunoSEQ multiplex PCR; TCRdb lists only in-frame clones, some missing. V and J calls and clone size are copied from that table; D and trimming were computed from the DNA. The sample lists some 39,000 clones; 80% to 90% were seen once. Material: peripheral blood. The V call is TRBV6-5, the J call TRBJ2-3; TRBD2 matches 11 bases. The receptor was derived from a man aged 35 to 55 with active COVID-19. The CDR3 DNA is TGTGCCAGCACTCTAGCGGGAGGCCCAGATACGCAGTATTTT. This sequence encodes CASTLAGGPDTQYF.